The present T cell receptor beta chain was sequenced within a study of T cell responses to AZD1222 COVID-19 vaccine. Study-wide results and limits: Reportedly, nearly half of unique spike TCRs recognized epitopes outside B.1.351/B.1.1.7 mutations. At baseline, just a handful of AZD1222 recipients tested seropositive.

Germline CDR1 LGHDT, CDR2 YNNKEL (reference sequence). The CDR3 length is 14 residues. Trimming shortened V by 4 bases and J by 3 bases, and 13 bases separated the two germline ends. Concerning this clone: What it binds is not known.

Only in-frame clones appear in the TCRdb table, and some are missing; sequencing was by immunoSEQ multiplex PCR. The sample shows 95,000 to 150,000 clones, over 70% of them seen only once. The specimen was peripheral blood, collected on day 0 of AZD1222 vaccination. The rearrangement uses TRBV3-1 (or the pseudogene TRBV3-2) and TRBJ2-7; a possible D gene is TRBD1 (5 bases). This clonotype originated in an adult in good health. This CDR3 is CASSLVFQGYEQYF. In DNA, the CDR3 is TGTGCCAGCAGCCTCGTTTTCCAGGGCTACGAGCAGTACTTC.